This TCR beta chain was observed in a study of blood T cell repertoires in COVID-19. Followed longitudinally, the Seattle patients had been enrolled during active infection. The trim removed 3 bases at V and 0 bases at J, leaving 7 bases unmatched. Germline V gene lookup returns CDR1 SGDLS and CDR2 YYNGEE. The CDR3 has 17 residues. Only in-frame clones appear in the TCRdb table, and some are missing; sequencing was by immunoSEQ multiplex PCR. The repertoire includes approximately 210,000 clones, 70% to 90% of them detected once, and around 10% sits in the top ten. Sequences were obtained from peripheral blood. This clonotype was sampled from a man over 45 with COVID-19, enrolled during active disease. This chain joins TRBV9 and TRBJ2-3, with 10 bases lining up with TRBD2. The CDR3 DNA sequence: TGTGCCAGCAGCGCACTGACTAGCGGGTTTAGCACAGATACGCAGTATTTT. Translating gives CASSALTSGFSTDTQYF.